Below are 14 T cell receptor beta chains sequenced from a single sample in a study of Graves' ophthalmopathy and Graves' hyperthyroidism. RNA transcripts served as template for amplifying TCR beta CDR3 sequences. Investigators did first-round RT-PCR with HTBI primers, then second-round multiplex PCR. Each CDR3 protein gets one entry after TCRdb re-called the multiplex PCR reads with MiXCR. The profile covers hundreds of thousands of distinct CDR3 sequences, with roughly 41% appearing a single time and under 3.5% taken by the ten largest. The sample comprised peripheral blood. These receptor sequences come from an adult man with Graves' ophthalmopathy.

This clonotype was counted at least ten times. The V and J genes are TRBV5-1 and TRBJ2-5, with unresolved D. Germline V gives CDR1 SGHRS, CDR2 YFSETQ. The V end lost 0 bases, the J end lost 4 bases, and 22 bases lay between the germline ends. The CDR3 has 18 residues. The CDR3 spells CASSLESPTPLARETQYF. As DNA, the CDR3 is TGCGCCAGCAGCTTGGAGTCACCTACTCCACTCGCTCGAGAGACCCAGTACTTC.

The chain recombines TRBV3-1 with TRBJ1-5, with D possibly matching TRBD1 (6 bases). The germline V and J ends were trimmed by 0 bases and 2 bases, with 14 bases remaining between them. Germline assignment: CDR1 LGHDT and CDR2 YNNKEL (reference sequence). The CDR3 runs to 17 residues. The CDR3: CASSQDDGRGGNQPQHF. The CDR3 bases are TGTGCCAGCAGCCAAGACGATGGCAGGGGCGGCAATCAGCCCCAGCATTTT.

As regards this clonotype: A read error is possible here, since a much larger clone lies one base away. The rearrangement joins TRBV11-1 to TRBJ1-2; D remains unclear. CDR3 length: 13 residues. The V gene's germline CDR1 is SGHAT and CDR2 FQDESV (reference sequence). V lost 11 bases to trimming and J lost 5 bases, with 18 bases between them. The CDR3 reads CAGGGRWAYGYTF. Here the CDR3 DNA reads TGTGCCGGAGGAGGTCGGTGGGCATATGGCTACACCTTC.

As concerns this clonotype: Mismatch with germline at one junction end may stem from a read error. The chain employs TRBV7-2 and TRBJ2-7; maybe TRBD2 (6 bases). This CDR3 comprises 13 residues. From germline, CDR1 is SGHTA and CDR2 FQGNSA. The CDR3 loop reads CASSRGSNCEQCF. The CDR3 coding sequence is TGTGCCAGCAGCCGGGGGTCGAACTGCGAGCAGTGCTTC.

The CDR3 is CASPRTGGKETQYF. The CDR3 bases are TGCGCCAGCCCGCGGACAGGGGGTAAAGAGACCCAGTACTTC. The chain combines TRBV5-1 with TRBJ2-5; TRBD1 aligns across 10 bases. Germline assignment: CDR1 SGHRS and CDR2 YFSETQ. V was clipped by 7 bases and J by 3 bases; unmatched bases: 6. The CDR3 spans 14 residues.

In this sample, this clonotype turned up many times. The J gene is TRBJ1-2, the V gene TRBV12-3 or TRBV12-4, with D uncertain. There are 14 residues in the CDR3. Between the trimmed V and J ends, which lost 2 bases and 1 base, there was a span of 8 bases. CDR3 protein: CASSLMPSNYGYTF. CDR3 sequence (DNA): TGTGCCAGCAGTTTAATGCCGAGTAACTATGGCTACACCTTC.

For this clonotype: No conserved phenylalanine or tryptophan is present at the end of the CDR3, so a read error is the likely explanation. The limits of the CDR3 on the DNA are not certain, so only TCRdb's listed CDR3 is given. This sequence joins TRBV7-9 and TRBJ1-4; the DNA was not compared with TRBD1, the D call given in the table. Germline assignment: CDR1 SEHNR and CDR2 FQNEAQ (reference sequence). 9 amino acids form the CDR3, both terminal residues included. Here the CDR3 reads CASSFPPGQ.

The table lists this clonotype with many counts. The V gene is TRBV20-1, the J gene TRBJ1-6; D perhaps matches TRBD1 (6 bases). CDR3 size: 13 residues. The V gene lost 2 bases and the J gene lost 7 bases, with 9 bases spanning the gap. Germline V gene data show CDR1 as DFQATT and CDR2 as SNEGSKA (reference sequence). The CDR3 protein is CSARSGGNSPLHF. In DNA, the CDR3 is TGCAGTGCTAGATCTGGGGGCAATTCACCCCTCCACTTT.

The chain uses TRBV11-3 and TRBJ2-5; D is possibly TRBD1 or TRBD2 (5 bases each). V lost 0 bases and J lost 4, with 9 bases in between. This CDR3 is 14 amino acids long. Germline loops: CDR1 SGHNT, CDR2 YENEEA. The CDR3 loop reads CASSLDPGPETQYF. The DNA of the CDR3 is TGTGCCAGCAGCTTAGACCCGGGGCCAGAGACCCAGTACTTC.

On this clonotype: This may stem from a read error, because a much larger clone lies one nucleotide away. The chain carries TRBV2 and TRBJ2-5, with 7 positions matching TRBD1. V trimming: 10 bases; J trimming: 4 bases; junction bases outside the gene matches: 9. Germline assignment: CDR1 SNHLY and CDR2 FYNNEI. The CDR3 loop spans 13 amino acids. CDR3 nucleotide sequence: TGTGCCACTGGGACAGCACTTCGAGAGACCCAGTACTTC. The encoded protein is CATGTALRETQYF.

This clonotype was observed at least ten times. The V and J genes are TRBV6-5 and TRBJ1-6, with TRBD1 matching 8 bases. Germline CDR1 is MNHEY and CDR2 is SVGAGI. Trimming cost V 5 bases and J 7 bases; bases outside gene matches: 10. The CDR3 is 16 amino acids. The chain's CDR3 is CASSPSRTGRNSPLHF. The DNA of the CDR3 is TGTGCCAGCAGTCCTTCCCGGACAGGGCGGAATTCACCCCTCCACTTT.

J is TRBJ1-2 and V is TRBV20-1; the match to TRBD1 covers 9 bases. CDR1 is DFQATT, CDR2 SNEGSKA, per germline (reference sequence). Trimming removed 3 bases from V and 3 bases from J; junction bases left unmatched: 14. This CDR3 spans 17 amino acids. CDR3 region: CSASPGQGQGGDYGYTF. CDR3 coding DNA: TGCAGTGCTAGCCCCGGACAGGGACAGGGCGGGGACTATGGCTACACCTTC.

With regard to this clonotype: Possible read error: a much larger clone is one base away. This sequence joins TRBV20-1 and TRBJ1-4; no clear D. This CDR3 contains 14 residues. CDR1 DFQATT and CDR2 SNEGSKA come from the germline V gene (reference sequence). With 0 bases removed from V and 5 bases from J, the gap between germline ends came to 10 bases. The CDR3 DNA reads TGCAGTGCTAGAGAACAAGAGGGCAATGAAAAACTGTTTTTT. Translating gives CSAREQEGNEKLFF.

V and J are TRBV10-3 and TRBJ2-4; D unresolved. V dropped 2 bases and J dropped 7 bases, with 9 bases sitting between them. CDR1 is ENHRY, CDR2 SYGVKD, per germline. This CDR3 is built from 13 residues. The CDR3: CAISEDRVNIQYF. The CDR3 nucleotides are TGTGCCATCAGTGAGGATAGGGTCAACATTCAGTACTTC.